What follows are 27 T cell receptor beta chains derived from one specimen sequenced in a study of CD8 T cells in Susac syndrome. The RNA input was about 0.45 to 1 ug, and it was reverse transcribed with random hexamers. One entry per CDR3 protein results from TCRdb running MiXCR on the immunoSEQ multiplex PCR reads. This sample has about 190,000 distinct CDR3 sequences, with 85% to 95% found just once. The sample was CD4+ T cells from PBMCs. The receptors originated from a human donor in good health.

The V and J genes are TRBV6-6 and TRBJ2-1; weak D call: TRBD1 (6 bases). This CDR3 has 15 amino acids. The germline CDR1 and CDR2 sequences are MNHNY and SVGAGI (reference sequence). Trimming shortened V by 6 bases and J by 2 bases, and 14 bases separated the two germline ends. The CDR3: CASSSGTKAYNEQFF. CDR3 coding DNA: TGTGCCAGCAGCTCCGGGACAAAAGCCTACAATGAGCAGTTCTTC.

This clonotype is a singleton in its sample. V is TRBV20-1 and J is TRBJ2-3, with D tentatively TRBD1 or TRBD2 (5 bases each). The V gene lost 3 bases and the J gene lost 13 bases, with 17 bases spanning the gap. This CDR3 is built from 12 residues. Per the germline V gene, CDR1 is DFQATT and CDR2 is SNEGSKA (reference sequence). DNA of the CDR3: TGCAGTGCTAGGGCCTCCGGGACCCGGGAGTATTTT. Translating gives CSARASGTREYF.

This clonotype appeared a single time. The chain combines TRBV29-1 with TRBJ1-5; no clear D. The CDR3 extends over 13 amino acids. The germline CDR1 and CDR2 sequences are SQVTM and ANQGSEA. Deletions cut 4 bases from V and 7 bases from J, with 14 bases between. The chain's CDR3 is CSVVGVEGQPQHF. The CDR3 DNA follows: TGCAGCGTTGTCGGCGTGGAAGGGCAGCCCCAGCATTTT.

The rearrangement uses TRBV29-1 and TRBJ2-3, with TRBD1 matching over 10 bases. This CDR3 spans 12 amino acids. V lost 7 bases and J lost 4; bases outside the gene matches: 2. Germline V gene data show CDR1 as SQVTM and CDR2 as ANQGSEA. CDR3 sequence: CSGGQGADTQYF. CDR3 bases: TGCAGCGGCGGACAGGGGGCAGATACGCAGTATTTT.

This rearrangement joins TRBV6-2 or TRBV6-3 to TRBJ2-7; D remains unclear. V was pared by 6 bases and J by 1 base, with 7 bases between. The CDR3 consists of 12 residues. Germline assignment: CDR1 MNHEY and CDR2 SVGEGT. CDR3 nucleotide sequence: TGTGCCAGCAGGTCAGATTCCTACGAGCAGTACTTC. Residues: CASRSDSYEQYF.

The CDR3 sequence is CASSGWTSGGLYNEQFF. In DNA form, the CDR3 reads TGTGCCAGCAGTGGTTGGACTAGCGGGGGGCTTTACAATGAGCAGTTCTTC. The chain uses TRBV27 and TRBJ2-1; 14 bases are shared with TRBD2. The V segment lost 5 bases and the J segment 4 bases; nucleotides outside the gene matches: 7. Germline V lookup: CDR1 MNHEY, CDR2 SMNVEV (reference sequence). The CDR3 sequence is 17 residues long.

The DNA of the CDR3 is TGTGCCAGCAGTTCACGACAGGGAGGGGAGACCCAGTACTTC. Protein product: CASSSRQGGETQYF. This rearrangement joins TRBV12-3 or TRBV12-4 to TRBJ2-5; D is tentatively TRBD1 or TRBD2 (7 bases each). The V end lost 4 bases, the J end lost 5 bases, and 14 bases lay between the germline ends. This CDR3 region has 14 residues.

The chain recombines TRBV12-3 or TRBV12-4 with TRBJ2-2, with 10 bases matching TRBD1. The V and J ends lost 5 bases and 7 bases, in that order; junction bases with no gene match: 7. This CDR3 spans 15 amino acids. The CDR3 reads CASSPRQGAIGELFF. The CDR3 region has the DNA TGTGCCAGCAGTCCCCGACAGGGGGCTATCGGGGAGCTGTTTTTT.

CDR3 in amino acids: CASGRISGETQYF. Written as DNA, the CDR3 is TGTGCCAGTGGACGGATCTCGGGGGAGACCCAGTACTTC. The chain joins TRBV6-5 to TRBJ2-5; D is perhaps TRBD2 (5 bases). V shed 9 bases and J shed 5 bases, with 16 bases lying between them. The CDR3 contains 13 residues. The V gene's germline CDR1 is MNHEY and CDR2 SVGAGI.

V and J are TRBV20-1 and TRBJ2-1; possibly TRBD1 or TRBD2 for D (5 bases each). CDR1 is DFQATT and CDR2 is SNEGSKA in the germline V gene (reference sequence). The CDR3 runs to 15 residues. The germline V and J ends were trimmed by 3 bases and 7 bases, with 19 bases remaining between them. CDR3 bases: TGCAGTGCTAGCGGGGCATGGACGGGTTGGAATGAGCAGTTCTTC. This gives the protein CSASGAWTGWNEQFF.

The genes are TRBV15 and TRBJ1-5, with a tentative D call TRBD1 (6 bases). CDR1 is LNHNV and CDR2 is YYDKDF in the germline V gene (reference sequence). The CDR3 totals 17 residues. The V end lost 0 bases, the J end lost 6 bases, and 18 bases lay between the germline ends. CDR3 sequence: CATSRDGAGTRRQPQHF. The CDR3 nucleotides read TGTGCCACCAGCAGAGATGGGGCGGGGACACGGCGTCAGCCCCAGCATTTT.

V and J are TRBV2 and TRBJ2-3; D may be TRBD1 (6 bases). CDR1 and CDR2 (germline): SNHLY, FYNNEI. Trimming pared 3 bases from V and 6 bases from J, leaving 13 bases between. The CDR3 covers 14 residues. CDR3 sequence reads: CASSETRGADTQYF. DNA of the CDR3: TGTGCCAGCAGTGAGACCAGGGGAGCGGATACGCAGTATTTT.

The chain uses TRBV6-5 and TRBJ1-1; D remains ambiguous. Trimming stripped 5 bases from V and 7 bases from J, with 11 bases between. CDR3 length: 12 residues. Germline values: CDR1 MNHEY, CDR2 SVGAGI. The CDR3, as DNA: TGTGCCAGCAGTAGAGGATCTATTGAAGCTTTCTTT. Its translation is CASSRGSIEAFF.

The CDR3 coding sequence is TGTGCCAGCACCCTCCATAGCATCTCGTTCTTC. Translating gives CASTLHSISFF. This chain links TRBV7-2 with TRBJ2-1; no definite D call. CDR3 length equals 11 residues. V was cut by 7 bases and J by 15 bases, with 16 bases left in between. Germline values: CDR1 SGHTA, CDR2 FQGNSA.

The chain is built from TRBV10-3 and TRBJ2-7; 9 positions match TRBD1. After removal of 5 bases from V and 3 bases from J, the junction contained 5 bases not matched to a gene. The CDR3 length is 14 residues. Germline V gene lookup returns CDR1 ENHRY and CDR2 SYGVKD. The CDR3 spells CAISTGTGYYEQYF. The DNA of the CDR3 is TGTGCCATCAGTACCGGGACAGGGTACTACGAGCAGTACTTC.

The V gene is TRBV10-3, the J gene TRBJ2-5; TRBD1 matches at 7 bases. Trimming cost V 10 bases and J 0 bases; bases outside gene matches: 11. Germline-derived CDR1 and CDR2 are ENHRY and SYGVKD. The CDR3 contains 15 residues. The CDR3 DNA is TGTGCCACCCGGCCGGGACAGAGAGACCAAGAGACCCAGTACTTC. It is translated as CATRPGQRDQETQYF.

Details on this clonotype: One junction end does not reproduce the germline sequence, and a read error may be involved. The V and J genes are TRBV7-7 and TRBJ2-3, with TRBD2 matching over 9 bases. Germline loops: CDR1 SSHAT, CDR2 FNYEAQ (reference sequence). The CDR3 loop spans 15 amino acids. The CDR3 loop reads CASSFGGRGIDTQYF. In nucleotides, the CDR3 is TGTGCTAGCAGCTTCGGCGGGAGGGGAATAGATACGCAGTATTTT.

J is TRBJ2-6 and V is TRBV30; no reliable D call. The V and J ends lost 4 bases and 8 bases respectively, with 9 bases between them. The CDR3 loop spans 12 amino acids. Germline values: CDR1 GTSNPN, CDR2 SVGIG (reference sequence). The CDR3 spells CAWNIGSNVLTF. The CDR3 DNA is TGTGCCTGGAACATCGGCTCCAACGTCCTGACTTTC.

The V gene is TRBV30, the J gene TRBJ2-2, with D possibly being TRBD2 (5 bases). This CDR3 is 14 amino acids long. V lost 4 bases and J lost 4, with 13 bases in between. Germline CDR1 reads GTSNPN; CDR2 reads SVGIG (reference sequence). Here the CDR3 reads CAWTGGVGTGELFF. In DNA form, the CDR3 reads TGTGCCTGGACTGGAGGTGTCGGCACCGGGGAGCTGTTTTTT. Filled out from reference TRBV30 and TRBJ2-2, the complete variable domain reads SQTIHQWPATLVQPVGSPLSLECTVEGTSNPNLYWYRQAAGRGLQLLFYSVGIGQISSEVPQNLSASRPQDRQFILSSKKLLLSDSGFYLCAWTGGVGTGELFFGEGSRLTVL.

The chain recombines TRBV25-1 with TRBJ2-7; D possibly corresponds to TRBD1 (6 bases). The CDR3 is made up of 13 amino acids. Germline V gene sequence: CDR1 MGHDK, CDR2 SYGVNS. The V end lost 1 base, the J end lost 2 bases, and 6 bases lay between the germline ends. CDR3: CASSESGAYEQYF. CDR3 nucleotides: TGTGCCAGCAGTGAATCAGGGGCCTACGAGCAGTACTTC.

The chain uses TRBV5-1 and TRBJ1-2; D not resolved. In germline, CDR1 is SGHRS, CDR2 YFSETQ. The CDR3 is made up of 14 amino acids. The germline V and J ends were trimmed by 0 bases and 6 bases, with 12 bases remaining between them. CDR3 region: CASSLEFRLDGYTF. CDR3 DNA sequence: TGCGCCAGCAGCTTGGAGTTCAGACTTGATGGCTACACCTTC.

The chain links TRBV5-1 to TRBJ1-1, with a weak D call TRBD1 (5 bases). The CDR3 loop spans 14 amino acids. The germline V and J ends were trimmed by 4 bases and 3 bases, with 13 bases remaining between them. Germline assignment: CDR1 SGHRS and CDR2 YFSETQ. The CDR3 here is CASSGVGADTEAFF. The CDR3 nucleotides read TGCGCCAGCAGCGGCGTTGGGGCCGACACTGAAGCTTTCTTT.

The rearrangement links TRBV30 to TRBJ1-2; no firm D call. This CDR3 spans 13 amino acids. Looked up from germline, CDR1 is GTSNPN and CDR2 is SVGIG (reference sequence). CDR3 coding DNA: TGTGCGGGAGGGCGGCTGCCTAACTATGGCTACACCTTC. Encoded protein: CAGGRLPNYGYTF.

The rearrangement joins TRBV27 to TRBJ1-1; D gene uncertain. This CDR3 comprises 14 residues. Per the germline V gene, CDR1 is MNHEY and CDR2 is SMNVEV (reference sequence). Trimming shortened V by 2 bases and J by 1 base, and 8 bases separated the two germline ends. The CDR3: CASSLHATNTEAFF. As DNA, the CDR3 is TGTGCCAGCAGTTTACATGCCACGAACACTGAAGCTTTCTTT.

The chain couples TRBV6-2 or TRBV6-3 to TRBJ2-2; 7 nucleotides align to TRBD1. Germline CDR1 and CDR2: MNHEY and SVGEGT. This CDR3 spans 14 amino acids. V shed 11 bases, J shed 7 bases, and the junction held 13 bases outside the gene matches. CDR3 amino acids: CAGAYRGRIGELFF. As DNA, the CDR3 is TGTGCCGGCGCTTACAGGGGACGGATCGGGGAGCTGTTTTTT.

The gene calls are TRBV7-3 and TRBJ2-1; a weak D match, TRBD2 (6 bases). The germline V gene encodes CDR1 SGHTA and CDR2 FQGTGA. V was cut by 3 bases and J by 8 bases, with 17 bases left in between. The CDR3 length is 15 residues. The CDR3 nucleotides are TGTGCCAGCAGCTTTTCCGGGAGTCTTGAGGATGAGCAGTTCTTC. Its protein product is CASSFSGSLEDEQFF.

This chain joins TRBV20-1 and TRBJ2-7; D remains ambiguous. The V gene lost 0 bases and the J gene lost 3 bases, with 9 bases spanning the gap. Germline V CDR1 and CDR2: DFQATT, SNEGSKA (reference sequence). The CDR3 sequence is 13 residues long. The CDR3 DNA reads TGCAGTGCTAGAGATAGGCAGGTCTACGAGCAGTACGTC. Protein product: CSARDRQVYEQYV.